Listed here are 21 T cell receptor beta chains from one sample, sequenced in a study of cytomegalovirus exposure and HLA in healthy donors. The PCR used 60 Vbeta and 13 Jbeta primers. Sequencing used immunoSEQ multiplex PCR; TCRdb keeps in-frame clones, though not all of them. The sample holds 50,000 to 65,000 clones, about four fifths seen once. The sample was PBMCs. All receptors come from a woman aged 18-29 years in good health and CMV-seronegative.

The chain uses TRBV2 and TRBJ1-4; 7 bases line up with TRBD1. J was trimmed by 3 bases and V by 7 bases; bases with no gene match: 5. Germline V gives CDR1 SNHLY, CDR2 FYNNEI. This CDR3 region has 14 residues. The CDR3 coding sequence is TGTGCCAGCACTAGGGACAGCGCTAATGAAAAACTGTTTTTT. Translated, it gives CASTRDSANEKLFF.

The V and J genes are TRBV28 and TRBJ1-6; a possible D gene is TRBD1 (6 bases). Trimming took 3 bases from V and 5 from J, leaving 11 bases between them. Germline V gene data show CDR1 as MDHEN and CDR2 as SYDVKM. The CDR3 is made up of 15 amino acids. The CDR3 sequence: CASSFGGRNNSPLHF. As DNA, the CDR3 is TGTGCCAGCAGTTTTGGGGGCAGGAATAATTCACCCCTCCACTTT.

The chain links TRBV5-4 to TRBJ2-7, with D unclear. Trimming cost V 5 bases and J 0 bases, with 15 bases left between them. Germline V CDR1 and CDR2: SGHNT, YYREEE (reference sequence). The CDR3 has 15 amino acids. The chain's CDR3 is CASRLGPLHSYEQYF. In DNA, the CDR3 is TGTGCCAGCAGGCTTGGGCCCCTTCACTCCTACGAGCAGTACTTC.

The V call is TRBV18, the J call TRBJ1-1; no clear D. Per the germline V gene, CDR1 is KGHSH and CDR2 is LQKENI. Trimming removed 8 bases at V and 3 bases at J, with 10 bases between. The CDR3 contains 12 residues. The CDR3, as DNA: TGTGCCAGCAATTCCGGGGACACTGAAGCTTTCTTT. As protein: CASNSGDTEAFF. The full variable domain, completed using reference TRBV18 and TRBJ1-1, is NAGVMQNPRHLVRRRGQEARLRCSPMKGHSHVYWYRQLPEEGLKFMVYLQKENIIDESGMPKERFSAEFPKEGPSILRIQQVVRGDSAAYFCASNSGDTEAFFGQGTRLTVV.

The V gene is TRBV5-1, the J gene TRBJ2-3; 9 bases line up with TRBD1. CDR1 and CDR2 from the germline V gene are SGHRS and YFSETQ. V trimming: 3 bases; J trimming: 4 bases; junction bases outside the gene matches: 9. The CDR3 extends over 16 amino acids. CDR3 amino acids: CASSYPQGQGPDTQYF. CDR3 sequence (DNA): TGCGCCAGCAGCTACCCACAGGGACAGGGACCAGATACGCAGTATTTT.

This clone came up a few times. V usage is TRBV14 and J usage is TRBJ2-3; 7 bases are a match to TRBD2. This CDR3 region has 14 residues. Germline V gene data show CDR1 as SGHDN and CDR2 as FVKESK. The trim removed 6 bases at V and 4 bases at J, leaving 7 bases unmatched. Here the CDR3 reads CASRLAGEADTQYF. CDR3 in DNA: TGTGCCAGCAGACTGGCGGGAGAGGCAGATACGCAGTATTTT. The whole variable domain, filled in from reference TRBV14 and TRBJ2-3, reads EAGVTQFPSHSVIEKGQTVTLRCDPISGHDNLYWYRRVMGKEIKFLLHFVKESKQDESGMPNNRFLAERTGGTYSTLKVQPAELEDSGVYFCASRLAGEADTQYFGPGTRLTVL.

The CDR3 sequence: CAIHKTRSSTGELFF. DNA of the CDR3: TGTGCCATCCATAAGACTAGATCAAGCACCGGGGAGCTGTTTTTT. This chain joins TRBV10-3 and TRBJ2-2, with D perhaps TRBD2 (6 bases). Trimming shortened V by 8 bases and J by 4 bases, and 17 bases separated the two germline ends. The length of the CDR3 is 15 residues. CDR1 and CDR2 (germline): ENHRY, SYGVKD.

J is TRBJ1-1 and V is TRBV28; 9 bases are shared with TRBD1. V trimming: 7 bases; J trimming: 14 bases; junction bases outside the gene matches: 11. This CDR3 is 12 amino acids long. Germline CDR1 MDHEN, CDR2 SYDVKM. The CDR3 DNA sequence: TGTGCCAGCATCGAAAGCACAGGGGGCTGCTTCTTT. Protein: CASIESTGGCFF.

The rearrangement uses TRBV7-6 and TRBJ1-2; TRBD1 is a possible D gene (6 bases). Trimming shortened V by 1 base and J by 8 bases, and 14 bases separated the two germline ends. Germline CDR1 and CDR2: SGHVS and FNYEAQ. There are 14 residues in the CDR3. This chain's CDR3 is CASSLDPGGRGYTF. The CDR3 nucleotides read TGTGCCAGCAGCTTAGATCCCGGGGGGCGGGGCTACACCTTC.

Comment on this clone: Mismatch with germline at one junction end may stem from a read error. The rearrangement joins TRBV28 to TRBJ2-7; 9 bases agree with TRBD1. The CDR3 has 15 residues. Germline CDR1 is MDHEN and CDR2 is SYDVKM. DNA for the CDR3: TGTACCAGCAGTCCCGGGGACAGGGTTTCTCACGAGCAGTACTTC. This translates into CTSSPGDRVSHEQYF.

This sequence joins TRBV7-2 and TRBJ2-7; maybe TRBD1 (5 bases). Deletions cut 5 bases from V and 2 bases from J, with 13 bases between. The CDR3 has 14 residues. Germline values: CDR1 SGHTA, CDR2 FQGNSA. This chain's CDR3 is CASSRPQGAYEQYF. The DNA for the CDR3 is TGTGCCAGCAGCCGCCCGCAGGGCGCCTACGAGCAGTACTTC. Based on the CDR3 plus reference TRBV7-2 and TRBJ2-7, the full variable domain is GAGVSQSPSNKVTEKGKDVELRCDPISGHTALYWYRQSLGQGLEFLIYFQGNSAPDKSGLPSDRFSAERTGGSVSTLTIQRTQQEDSAVYLCASSRPQGAYEQYFGPGTRLTVT.

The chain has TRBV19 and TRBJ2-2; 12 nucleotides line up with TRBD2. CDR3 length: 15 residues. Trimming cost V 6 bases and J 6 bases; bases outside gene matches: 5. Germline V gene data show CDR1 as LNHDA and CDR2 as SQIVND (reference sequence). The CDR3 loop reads CASRPGLAGPGELFF. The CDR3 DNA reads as TGTGCCAGTAGGCCGGGACTAGCGGGTCCCGGGGAGCTGTTTTTT.

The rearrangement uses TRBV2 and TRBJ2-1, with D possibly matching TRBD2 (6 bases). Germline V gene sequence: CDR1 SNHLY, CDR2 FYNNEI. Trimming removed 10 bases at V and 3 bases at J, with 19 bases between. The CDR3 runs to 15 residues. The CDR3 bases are TGTGCCACCAACCCCGGGACTTCTAGCTACAATGAGCAGTTCTTC. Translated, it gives CATNPGTSSYNEQFF. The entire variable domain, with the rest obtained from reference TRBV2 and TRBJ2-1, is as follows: EPEVTQTPSHQVTQMGQEVILRCVPISNHLYFYWYRQILGQKVEFLVSFYNNEISEKSEIFDDQFSVERPDGSNFTLKIRSTKLEDSAMYFCATNPGTSSYNEQFFGPGTRLTVL.

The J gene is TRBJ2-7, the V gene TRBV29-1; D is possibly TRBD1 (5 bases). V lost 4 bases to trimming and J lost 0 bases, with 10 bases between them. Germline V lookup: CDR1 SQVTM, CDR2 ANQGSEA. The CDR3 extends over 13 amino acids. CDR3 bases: TGCAGCGTTGTAGGCAGGGACTCCTACGAGCAGTACTTC. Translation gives CSVVGRDSYEQYF.

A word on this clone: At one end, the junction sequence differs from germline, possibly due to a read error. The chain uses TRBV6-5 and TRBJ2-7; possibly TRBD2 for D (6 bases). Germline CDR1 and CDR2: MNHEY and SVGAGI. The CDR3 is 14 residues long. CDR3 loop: CASTAPSRDLRGDF. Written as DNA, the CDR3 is TGTGCCAGCACCGCGCCCTCGAGGGACCTACGCGGGGACTTC.

In nucleotides, the CDR3 is TGCAGCGCTTCCAGGGGAACCTTTCGTGAAGCTTTCTTT. This gives the protein CSASRGTFREAFF. The V gene is TRBV29-1, the J gene TRBJ1-1, with D perhaps matching TRBD1 (6 bases). The CDR3 is 13 residues long. The germline V and J ends were trimmed by 7 bases and 7 bases, with 19 bases remaining between them. The germline CDR1 and CDR2 sequences are SQVTM and ANQGSEA.

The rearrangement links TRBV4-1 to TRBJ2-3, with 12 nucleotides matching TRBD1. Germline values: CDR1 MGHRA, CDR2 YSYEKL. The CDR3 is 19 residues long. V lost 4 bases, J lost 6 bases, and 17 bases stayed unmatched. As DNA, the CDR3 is TGCGCCAGCAGCCTCCGGGACAGGGGGCTTCTAGCGGGAGTCGATACGCAGTATTTT. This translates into CASSLRDRGLLAGVDTQYF.

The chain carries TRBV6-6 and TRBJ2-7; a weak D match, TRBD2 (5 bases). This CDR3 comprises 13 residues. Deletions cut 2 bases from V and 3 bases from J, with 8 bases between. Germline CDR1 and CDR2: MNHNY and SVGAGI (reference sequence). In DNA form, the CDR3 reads TGTGCCAGCAGTTACGGGGAGTTCTACGAGCAGTACTTC. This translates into CASSYGEFYEQYF.

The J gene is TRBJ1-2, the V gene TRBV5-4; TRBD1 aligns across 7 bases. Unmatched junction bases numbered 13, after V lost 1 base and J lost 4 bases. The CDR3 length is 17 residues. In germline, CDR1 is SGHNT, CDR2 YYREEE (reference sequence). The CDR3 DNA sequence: TGTGCCAGCAGCTTGTTAGGACAGGAGATCTTTCGCTATGGCTACACCTTC. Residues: CASSLLGQEIFRYGYTF.

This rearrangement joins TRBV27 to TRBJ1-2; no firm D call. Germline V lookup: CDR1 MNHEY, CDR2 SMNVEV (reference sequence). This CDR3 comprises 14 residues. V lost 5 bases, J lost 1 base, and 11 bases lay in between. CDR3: CASSPGKGNYGYTF. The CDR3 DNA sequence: TGTGCCAGCAGTCCCGGGAAGGGTAACTATGGCTACACCTTC.

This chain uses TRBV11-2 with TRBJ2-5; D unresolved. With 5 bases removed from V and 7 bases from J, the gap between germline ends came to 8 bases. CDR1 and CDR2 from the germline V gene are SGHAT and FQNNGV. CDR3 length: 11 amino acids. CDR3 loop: CASSPSWTQYF. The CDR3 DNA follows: TGTGCCAGCAGCCCCTCGTGGACCCAGTACTTC.